These 12 T cell receptor beta chains originate from one sample sequenced in a study of blood T cell repertoires in COVID-19. Profiling relied on immunoSEQ multiplex PCR, and the TCRdb table lists in-frame clones only, not all of them. The repertoire consists of some 39,000 clones, with 75% to 90% occurring once and the leading ten covering about 4%. The sample was peripheral blood. These receptors were collected from a man in his 60s with acute or convalescent COVID-19.

J is TRBJ2-7 and V is TRBV7-2; a possible D gene is TRBD2 (6 bases). This CDR3 has 15 residues. Germline values: CDR1 SGHTA, CDR2 FQGNSA. The ends were cut back, 5 bases at V and 6 bases at J, with 20 bases in the middle. CDR3 in amino acids: CASSRGGPWGGEQYF. The CDR3 bases are TGTGCCAGCAGCCGGGGTGGACCGTGGGGAGGCGAGCAGTACTTC.

J is TRBJ2-3 and V is TRBV27; the D is unclear. CDR1 is MNHEY and CDR2 is SMNVEV in the germline V gene (reference sequence). The CDR3 has 15 residues. V dropped 2 bases and J dropped 1 base, with 10 bases sitting between them. CDR3 nucleotides: TGTGCCAGCAGTTTAGGGCCCTACGGCACAGATACGCAGTATTTT. It yields the protein CASSLGPYGTDTQYF.

The chain recombines TRBV7-3 with TRBJ2-3, with TRBD1 as a possible D gene (6 bases). The CDR3 is 14 residues long. V shed 6 bases and J shed 4 bases, with 14 bases lying between them. Germline CDR1 is SGHTA and CDR2 is FQGTGA. The CDR3 nucleotides read TGTGCCAGCAGTCGCAACAGGGCCGCAGATACGCAGTATTTT. As protein: CASSRNRAADTQYF.

The V call is TRBV6-4, the J call TRBJ2-2, with 8 nucleotides matching TRBD1. Germline lookup yields CDR1 MRHNA and CDR2 SNTAGT. The CDR3 covers 20 residues. V shed 2 bases, J shed 7 bases, and the junction held 21 bases outside the gene matches. CDR3 region: CASSDPKGQGGFPCCGELFF. In DNA form, the CDR3 reads TGTGCCAGCAGTGACCCTAAAGGACAGGGCGGGTTCCCTTGTTGCGGGGAGCTGTTTTTT.

The chain has TRBV28 and TRBJ2-2; D not certain. The germline gives CDR1 MDHEN, CDR2 SYDVKM. This CDR3 is 13 amino acids long. Trimming removed 2 bases at V and 11 bases at J, with 12 bases between. CDR3 protein: CASSLDGARELFF. The CDR3 nucleotides are TGTGCCAGCAGTTTAGATGGAGCCCGTGAGCTGTTTTTT.

The V gene is TRBV5-6, the J gene TRBJ1-4; 10 nucleotides match TRBD1. The CDR3 is 16 residues long. Germline V gene sequence: CDR1 SGHDT, CDR2 YYEEEE. J gave up 10 bases and V 0 bases, and 9 bases lay outside the gene matches. The chain's CDR3 is CASSLGTGGEMRKLFF. For the CDR3, the DNA is TGTGCCAGCAGCTTGGGGACAGGGGGAGAAATGCGAAAACTGTTTTTT.

The V call is TRBV10-3, the J call TRBJ1-1, with TRBD1 matching 7 bases. J lost 8 bases, V lost 2 bases, and 8 bases had no gene match. From germline, CDR1 is ENHRY and CDR2 SYGVKD. The CDR3 length is 14 residues. The CDR3 sequence is CAISETAGGNEAFF. The CDR3 nucleotides read TGTGCCATCAGTGAGACTGCAGGGGGGAACGAAGCTTTCTTT.

This chain uses TRBV6-1 with TRBJ1-4, with 10 positions matching TRBD1. V trimming: 1 base; J trimming: 8 bases; junction bases outside the gene matches: 7. The CDR3 is made up of 16 amino acids. Germline values: CDR1 MNHNS, CDR2 SASEGT. Written as DNA, the CDR3 is TGTGCCAGCAGTGAAGGATGGGGACAGGGGAGCGAAAAACTGTTTTTT. This sequence encodes CASSEGWGQGSEKLFF.

This chain uses TRBV2 with TRBJ1-1; a weak D match, TRBD1 (6 bases). Trimming pared 6 bases from V and 6 bases from J, leaving 11 bases between. Germline V CDR1 and CDR2: SNHLY, FYNNEI. The CDR3 contains 12 residues. The CDR3 protein is CASRGEGAEAFF. CDR3 sequence (DNA): TGTGCCAGCAGAGGAGAGGGGGCTGAAGCTTTCTTT.

V gene TRBV18 combines with J gene TRBJ1-1; D remains ambiguous. Trimming took 1 base from V and 8 from J, leaving 11 bases between them. The CDR3 has 13 residues. Germline CDR1 KGHSH, CDR2 LQKENI. The DNA for the CDR3 is TGTGCCAGCTCACCACTTCAGGAATCCGAAGCTTTCTTT. Protein: CASSPLQESEAFF.

V and J are TRBV7-2 and TRBJ1-1, with D perhaps TRBD1 (6 bases). V was trimmed by 1 base and J by 6 bases, leaving 12 bases between them. Germline-derived CDR1 and CDR2 are SGHTA and FQGNSA. The CDR3 consists of 14 residues. DNA for the CDR3: TGTGCCAGCAGCTTAGAAGGGGGAAGCGCTGAAGCTTTCTTT. Protein product: CASSLEGGSAEAFF.

V gene TRBV6-5 combines with J gene TRBJ2-1, with 7 positions matching TRBD1. This CDR3 spans 14 amino acids. Trimming removed 7 bases from V and 5 bases from J; junction bases left unmatched: 8. Germline V CDR1 and CDR2: MNHEY, SVGAGI. CDR3 nucleotides: TGTGCCAGCAATCTCGAGACAGGGCACAATGAGCAGTTCTTC. Its translation: CASNLETGHNEQFF.